What follows are 26 T cell receptor beta chains derived from one specimen sequenced in a study of T-cell memory formation after mild COVID-19. TCRdb called the 5' RACE reads again in MiXCR, with one record for every CDR3 protein. Of 500,000 to 550,000 distinct CDR3 sequences listed, around 20% are singletons. The specimen sequenced was PBMCs or a T cell subset sorted from them (not recorded which). The receptors here all came from an adult woman who had mild COVID-19 (a few samples of this study predate the infection). Cell type and time point are not known.

This clonotype was counted a few times. This sequence joins TRBV20-1 and TRBJ2-7; 9 nucleotides line up with TRBD1. V dropped 6 bases and J dropped 5; count of bases not matched to a gene: 11. The CDR3 has 14 residues. Germline CDR1 is DFQATT and CDR2 is SNEGSKA (reference sequence). In nucleotides, the CDR3 is TGCAGTGCAACCCCCGGGACAGGGTTCAACGAGCAGTACTTC. The encoded protein is CSATPGTGFNEQYF.

This clonotype was seen a few times. The chain joins TRBV29-1 to TRBJ2-2, with TRBD2 matching 8 bases. V was pared by 2 bases and J by 1 base, with 3 bases of the junction left unmatched. The CDR3 is made up of 15 amino acids. CDR1 is SQVTM and CDR2 is ANQGSEA in the germline V gene. CDR3 sequence: CSVERAGVNTGELFF. The CDR3, as DNA: TGCAGCGTTGAACGAGCGGGGGTGAACACCGGGGAGCTGTTTTTT.

This clonotype was picked up a small number of times. The rearrangement joins TRBV25-1 to TRBJ2-5; tentative D call: TRBD2 (5 bases). Trimming took 3 bases from V and 5 from J, leaving 10 bases between them. CDR3 length: 13 residues. Looked up from germline, CDR1 is MGHDK and CDR2 is SYGVNS. The chain's CDR3 is CASSDSGVETQYF. CDR3 nucleotide sequence: TGTGCCAGCAGTGATTCCGGGGTGGAGACCCAGTACTTC.

The V and J genes are TRBV6-2 or TRBV6-3 and TRBJ2-5; D remains ambiguous. From germline, CDR1 is MNHEY and CDR2 SVGEGT. V was pared by 4 bases and J by 0 bases, with 6 bases between. The CDR3 consists of 13 residues. For the CDR3, the DNA is TGTGCCAGCAGTTCACGGAACCAAGAGACCCAGTACTTC. Translation: CASSSRNQETQYF.

The chain employs TRBV7-8 and TRBJ1-1; D possibly corresponds to TRBD1 (6 bases). From germline, CDR1 is SGHVS and CDR2 FQNEAQ. With 4 bases removed from V and 0 bases from J, the gap between germline ends came to 15 bases. This CDR3 spans 16 amino acids. The CDR3 coding sequence is TGTGCCAGCAGCTCGTGGTACAGGGAAATGAACACTGAAGCTTTCTTT. Protein: CASSSWYREMNTEAFF. Drawing the rest from reference TRBV7-8 and TRBJ1-1, the complete variable domain is GAGVSQSPRYKVAKRGQDVALRCDPISGHVSLFWYQQALGQGPEFLTYFQNEAQLDKSGLPSDRFFAERPEGSVSTLKIQRTQQEDSAVYLCASSSWYREMNTEAFFGQGTRLTVV.

The rearrangement links TRBV6-2 or TRBV6-3 to TRBJ2-7, with 11 bases aligning to TRBD2. The CDR3 sequence is 15 residues long. The V gene's germline CDR1 is MNHEY and CDR2 SVGEGT. The junction had 7 bases not matched to a gene; V was cut back by 6 bases and J by 3 bases. The CDR3 DNA is TGTGCCAGCAGCAAGATAGCGGGAGGGCTCTACGAGCAGTACTTC. Translation gives CASSKIAGGLYEQYF.

CDR3 loop: CASSSRDGYTGELFF. CDR3 nucleotides: TGTGCCAGCAGCTCCAGGGACGGATACACCGGGGAGCTGTTTTTT. The chain uses TRBV6-5 and TRBJ2-2; D may correspond to TRBD1 or TRBD2 (5 bases each). There are 15 residues in the CDR3. V was pared by 6 bases and J by 3 bases, with 14 bases between. Germline values: CDR1 MNHEY, CDR2 SVGAGI.

This clonotype came up a few times. V and J are TRBV5-1 and TRBJ2-3; D might be TRBD1 (6 bases). This CDR3 contains 17 residues. Germline V gene sequence: CDR1 SGHRS, CDR2 YFSETQ. V lost 0 bases and J 2 bases, leaving 16 bases between the germline ends. The DNA of the CDR3 is TGCGCCAGCAGCTTGGCCGCCCTCAGGGGCCTCACAGATACGCAGTATTTT. This encodes CASSLAALRGLTDTQYF.

This clonotype came up a few times. The genes are TRBV24-1 and TRBJ2-3; tentatively, D is TRBD1 or TRBD2 (5 bases each). The CDR3 loop spans 11 amino acids. Germline CDR1 reads KGHDR; CDR2 reads SFDVKD. Trimming removed 10 bases at V and 5 bases at J, with 9 bases between. The CDR3 is CATTEGDTQYF. Written as DNA, the CDR3 is TGTGCCACGACAGAGGGAGATACGCAGTATTTT.

This clonotype was observed a few times. The chain links TRBV5-1 to TRBJ1-1; D gene unclear. Deletions cut 0 bases from V and 4 bases from J, with 10 bases between. There are 14 residues in the CDR3. In germline, CDR1 is SGHRS, CDR2 YFSETQ. CDR3 coding DNA: TGCGCCAGCAGCTTGGACATGGGGTCCACTGAAGCTTTCTTT. It is translated as CASSLDMGSTEAFF. Combining the CDR3 with reference TRBV5-1 and TRBJ1-1 gives the whole variable domain KAGVTQTPRYLIKTRGQQVTLSCSPISGHRSVSWYQQTPGQGLQFLFEYFSETQRNKGNFPGRFSGRQFSNSRSEMNVSTLELGDSALYLCASSLDMGSTEAFFGQGTRLTVV.

This clonotype was recorded a few times. The V gene is TRBV5-1, the J gene TRBJ2-7; D gene unclear. The ends were cut back, 0 bases at V and 7 bases at J, with 26 bases in the middle. Per the germline V gene, CDR1 is SGHRS and CDR2 is YFSETQ. The CDR3 totals 18 residues. CDR3 nucleotide sequence: TGCGCCAGCAGCTTGGAGGGTTGGCAGAACCCGTTAGAGGAAGAGCAGTACTTC. It encodes CASSLEGWQNPLEEEQYF.

The chain joins TRBV29-1 to TRBJ2-7; weak D call: TRBD2 (7 bases). This CDR3 region has 14 residues. V was pared by 5 bases and J by 2 bases, with 16 bases between. Germline V gene lookup returns CDR1 SQVTM and CDR2 ANQGSEA. The DNA for the CDR3 is TGCAGCGTTTCCGGGGGGCCCGAGACCTACGAGCAGTACTTC. Translating gives CSVSGGPETYEQYF.

The chain links TRBV25-1 to TRBJ2-1; 13 bases map to TRBD2. The length of the CDR3 is 16 residues. The trim removed 4 bases at V and 5 bases at J, leaving 5 bases unmatched. CDR1 and CDR2 from the germline V gene are MGHDK and SYGVNS. The CDR3 sequence: CASSGGTSGTDNEQFF. The CDR3 DNA sequence: TGTGCCAGCAGTGGTGGGACTAGCGGGACTGACAATGAGCAGTTCTTC.

This rearrangement joins TRBV25-1 to TRBJ2-3; tentatively, D is TRBD1 (5 bases). In germline, CDR1 is MGHDK, CDR2 SYGVNS. V was shortened by 7 bases and J by 5 bases, with 13 bases between the two germline ends. CDR3 length equals 13 residues. The CDR3 region is CASKEGVGDTQYF. In DNA, the CDR3 is TGTGCCAGCAAGGAAGGGGTGGGAGATACGCAGTATTTT. The variable domain in full, completed from reference TRBV25-1 and TRBJ2-3, reads EADIYQTPRYLVIGTGKKITLECSQTMGHDKMYWYQQDPGMELHLIHYSYGVNSTEKGDLSSESTVSRIRTEHFPLTLESARPSHTSQYLCASKEGVGDTQYFGPGTRLTVL.

The CDR3 sequence is CASSEYGGNTEAFF. In DNA, the CDR3 is TGTGCCAGCAGCGAATACGGGGGGAACACTGAAGCTTTCTTT. The V gene is TRBV7-3, the J gene TRBJ1-1, with a possible D match to TRBD1 (5 bases). CDR1 and CDR2 (germline): SGHTA, FQGTGA. V lost 5 bases, J lost 1 base, and 11 bases lay in between. This CDR3 is built from 14 residues.

The chain has TRBV9 and TRBJ1-1, with 7 bases fitting TRBD1. The germline V gene has CDR1 SGDLS and CDR2 YYNGEE. V shed 0 bases, J shed 3 bases, and the junction held 8 bases outside the gene matches. There are 16 residues in the CDR3. Written as DNA, the CDR3 is TGTGCCAGCAGCGTAGTTGGGATTACAGGGGACACTGAAGCTTTCTTT. Translating it yields CASSVVGITGDTEAFF.

The rearrangement uses TRBV28 and TRBJ2-5, with D possibly matching TRBD1 (6 bases). Trimming cost V 2 bases and J 4 bases, with 11 bases left between them. The CDR3 has 14 residues. Germline V lookup: CDR1 MDHEN, CDR2 SYDVKM. CDR3 coding DNA: TGTGCCAGCAGTTTAGTAGGCAGGGGAGAGACCCAGTACTTC. It yields the protein CASSLVGRGETQYF. Combining the CDR3 with reference TRBV28 and TRBJ2-5 gives the whole variable domain DVKVTQSSRYLVKRTGEKVFLECVQDMDHENMFWYRQDPGLGLRLIYFSYDVKMKEKGDIPEGYSVSREKKERFSLILESASTNQTSMYLCASSLVGRGETQYFGPGTRLLVL.

Only a few counts were recorded for this clonotype. The chain couples TRBV29-1 to TRBJ1-3, with 7 bases that match TRBD1. CDR3 length equals 16 residues. V lost 4 bases, J lost 2 bases, and 11 bases stayed unmatched. Germline V gene data show CDR1 as SQVTM and CDR2 as ANQGSEA. The CDR3 loop reads CSVVPLTGDPGNTIYF. The CDR3 nucleotides are TGCAGCGTTGTCCCTCTAACAGGGGACCCTGGAAACACCATATATTTT.

This clonotype was counted a few times. This chain links TRBV20-1 with TRBJ2-7, with 12 positions matching TRBD1. The CDR3 covers 17 residues. The germline V gene has CDR1 DFQATT and CDR2 SNEGSKA (reference sequence). V gave up 0 bases and J gave up 1 base; unmatched junction bases: 7. The CDR3 loop is CSARDLGQGAISYEQYF. DNA for the CDR3: TGCAGTGCTAGAGATCTGGGACAGGGGGCAATTTCCTACGAGCAGTACTTC.

The chain employs TRBV15 and TRBJ1-1; no firm D call. The germline V gene has CDR1 LNHNV and CDR2 YYDKDF (reference sequence). V lost 0 bases to trimming and J lost 8 bases, with 7 bases between them. The CDR3 runs 12 residues. The DNA for the CDR3 is TGTGCCACCAGCAGAGACACCCTAGAAGCTTTCTTT. Its protein is CATSRDTLEAFF.

In this sample, this clonotype turned up a few times. The CDR3 DNA is TGCAGCACAGACGTTAACTATGGCTACACCTTC. Amino acid sequence: CSTDVNYGYTF. The chain combines TRBV29-1 with TRBJ1-2; D uncertain. V dropped 8 bases and J dropped 1 base, with 8 bases sitting between them. The germline V gene encodes CDR1 SQVTM and CDR2 ANQGSEA. The CDR3 length is 11 residues. The variable domain in full, completed from reference TRBV29-1 and TRBJ1-2, reads SAVISQKPSRDICQRGTSLTIQCQVDSQVTMMFWYRQQPGQSLTLIATANQGSEATYESGFVIDKFPISRPNLTFSTLTVSNMSPEDSSIYLCSTDVNYGYTFGSGTRLTVV.

J is TRBJ2-1 and V is TRBV12-3 or TRBV12-4; the match to TRBD1 covers 8 bases. V lost 8 bases to trimming and J lost 9 bases; unmatched junction nucleotides: 12. The CDR3 loop spans 14 amino acids. The DNA for the CDR3 is TGTGCCAGCTCCCCGACAGGGGATTATCCTGAGCAGTTCTTC. It translates to CASSPTGDYPEQFF.

The chain couples TRBV10-3 to TRBJ2-3; D possibly uses TRBD1 or TRBD2 (5 bases each). V was shortened by 10 bases and J by 2 bases, with 16 bases between the two germline ends. Germline V gene data show CDR1 as ENHRY and CDR2 as SYGVKD. The CDR3 runs 14 residues. This CDR3 reads CATHGQGPTDTQYF. The CDR3 region has the DNA TGTGCCACCCATGGGCAGGGACCCACAGATACGCAGTATTTT.

This chain connects TRBV5-1 to TRBJ2-3; 7 bases are shared with TRBD2. The CDR3 loop spans 12 amino acids. Germline CDR1 SGHRS, CDR2 YFSETQ. The CDR3 protein is CATAREADTQYF. The CDR3 DNA reads TGCGCTACCGCCCGGGAGGCGGATACGCAGTATTTT.

This clonotype was picked up a small number of times. CDR3 in amino acids: CASSLTGSGSDTQYF. The CDR3 nucleotides are TGTGCCAGCAGTTTGACCGGGAGTGGTTCAGATACGCAGTATTTT. The chain combines TRBV27 with TRBJ2-3, with D tentatively TRBD2 (6 bases). Per the germline V gene, CDR1 is MNHEY and CDR2 is SMNVEV (reference sequence). The V and J ends lost 3 bases and 4 bases respectively, with 14 bases between them. The CDR3 extends over 15 amino acids.

The V call is TRBV25-1, the J call TRBJ2-3, with D unclear. Germline V gene lookup returns CDR1 MGHDK and CDR2 SYGVNS. This CDR3 region has 12 residues. Between the trimmed V and J ends, which lost 3 bases and 5 bases, there was a span of 6 bases. CDR3 nucleotide sequence: TGTGCCAGCAGTGAGCGTGGAGATACGCAGTATTTT. Encoded protein: CASSERGDTQYF.